A single sample is the source of the 13 T cell receptor beta chains below, sequenced in a study of blood T cell repertoires in COVID-19. Data came from immunoSEQ multiplex PCR; TCRdb stores just in-frame clones and leaves some out. This sample has 230,000 or so clones; approximately 90% occur once, and the top ten carry 2% to 2.5%. The sample taken for sequencing was PBMCs or T cells enriched from blood (not recorded which). The receptors were sampled from a woman in her thirties or forties with acute COVID-19.

V and J are TRBV7-8 and TRBJ2-1; TRBD2 matches 9 bases. The CDR3 loop spans 16 amino acids. The V and J ends lost 4 bases and 7 bases, in that order; junction bases with no gene match: 11. Germline-derived CDR1 and CDR2 are SGHVS and FQNEAQ. The CDR3 sequence: CASSSDPAGGLNEQFF. DNA of the CDR3: TGTGCCAGCAGCTCGGACCCGGCGGGGGGGCTGAATGAGCAGTTCTTC.

This chain links TRBV24-1 with TRBJ2-1; D perhaps matches TRBD2 (5 bases). From germline, CDR1 is KGHDR and CDR2 SFDVKD. V lost 6 bases, J lost 6 bases, and 14 bases lay in between. The CDR3 contains 14 residues. The CDR3 sequence is CATSKIGLLNEQFF. The CDR3 DNA reads as TGTGCCACCAGTAAAATCGGACTTCTCAATGAGCAGTTCTTC.

The J gene is TRBJ1-6, the V gene TRBV7-2; D unresolved. Germline CDR1 and CDR2: SGHTA and FQGNSA. The CDR3 covers 15 residues. V lost 1 base, J lost 4 bases, and 8 bases lay in between. The CDR3 DNA reads TGTGCCAGCAGCTTAGAGAGGCGGTATAATTCACCCCTCCACTTT. Its protein product is CASSLERRYNSPLHF.

Here the CDR3 DNA reads TGTGCCAGCAAACCGGGACAGGGTTTCAATGAGCAGTTCTTC. It encodes CASKPGQGFNEQFF. The chain is built from TRBV2 and TRBJ2-1, with 9 bases lining up with TRBD1. The J segment lost 6 bases and the V segment lost 7 bases, leaving 7 bases of the junction unmatched. The CDR3 is made up of 14 amino acids. Germline CDR1 SNHLY, CDR2 FYNNEI.

J is TRBJ1-1 and V is TRBV10-3; 7 bases are shared with TRBD1. CDR3 length: 14 amino acids. With V trimmed by 6 bases and J by 5 bases, 9 bases remained unmatched. Germline CDR1 ENHRY, CDR2 SYGVKD. The CDR3 reads CAIRNRGVGTEAFF. The DNA for the CDR3 is TGTGCCATCAGGAACAGGGGAGTTGGGACTGAAGCTTTCTTT.

The chain employs TRBV10-3 and TRBJ2-7; D perhaps matches TRBD1 (5 bases). CDR3 length: 12 amino acids. Germline V gene data show CDR1 as ENHRY and CDR2 as SYGVKD. V lost 9 bases, J lost 0 bases, and 9 bases lay in between. The CDR3 sequence: CAIDDSSYEQYF. The CDR3 DNA sequence: TGTGCCATTGACGACAGCTCCTACGAGCAGTACTTC.

V and J are TRBV19 and TRBJ2-1; TRBD2 is a possible D gene (6 bases). The CDR3 is 12 amino acids. V was pared by 5 bases and J by 9 bases, with 11 bases between. CDR1 LNHDA and CDR2 SQIVND come from the germline V gene (reference sequence). The CDR3 region has the DNA TGTGCCAGTAGTCTGACTAGACGTGAGCAGTTCTTC. As protein: CASSLTRREQFF.

Notes on this clone: The same CDR3 also results from other DNA sequences found in this sample. CDR3 coding DNA: TGCGCCAGCAGCCAGGTTACAGGGGGGAACACTGAAGCTTTCTTT. Translated, it gives CASSQVTGGNTEAFF. The genes are TRBV4-3 and TRBJ1-1; 8 bases are shared with TRBD1. Germline V gene sequence: CDR1 LGHNA, CDR2 YSLEER. Losses at the gene ends were 3 bases for V and 1 base for J; bases not matched to a gene: 4. The CDR3 covers 15 residues.

The J gene is TRBJ1-6, the V gene TRBV7-2, with 8 positions matching TRBD1. Germline CDR1 is SGHTA and CDR2 is FQGNSA. J lost 9 bases, V lost 5 bases, and 6 bases had no gene match. The CDR3 is 14 residues long. This chain's CDR3 is CASSPTGEASPLHF. The CDR3 DNA is TGTGCCAGCAGCCCGACAGGGGAGGCTTCACCCCTCCACTTT.

The chain employs TRBV6-5 and TRBJ2-2, with TRBD1 matching 7 bases. This CDR3 is built from 16 residues. Germline lookup yields CDR1 MNHEY and CDR2 SVGAGI. The V segment lost 0 bases and the J segment 6 bases; nucleotides outside the gene matches: 7. CDR3 in DNA: TGTGCCAGCAGTTACTCGAATATCCAGGGGGCCGGGGAGCTGTTTTTT. This gives the protein CASSYSNIQGAGELFF.

V usage is TRBV7-2 and J usage is TRBJ2-5; no clear D gene. Germline V gene sequence: CDR1 SGHTA, CDR2 FQGNSA. This CDR3 is 13 amino acids long. The ends were cut back, 1 base at V and 1 base at J, with 4 bases in the middle. In DNA, the CDR3 is TGTGCCAGCAGCTTAGACTTCCAAGAGACCCAGTACTTC. It codes for CASSLDFQETQYF.

In this sample, this clone turned up a few times. The chain uses TRBV6-5 and TRBJ2-3; 8 bases are shared with TRBD1. Germline CDR1 MNHEY, CDR2 SVGAGI. Trimming took 6 bases from V and 3 from J; bases not matched to a gene: 5. This CDR3 comprises 14 residues. The CDR3 here is CASRTGDETDTQYF. Written as DNA, the CDR3 is TGTGCCAGCAGGACAGGGGACGAGACAGATACGCAGTATTTT.

This chain uses TRBV5-5 with TRBJ1-6; no reliable D call. Trimming cost V 4 bases and J 9 bases, with 20 bases left between them. Germline-derived CDR1 and CDR2 are SGHKS and YYEKEE (reference sequence). The CDR3 runs to 16 residues. CDR3 amino acids: CASSLAGGSTTSPLHF. DNA of the CDR3: TGTGCCAGCAGCCTTGCGGGAGGCTCCACCACTTCACCCCTCCACTTT.